This paragraph covers one T cell receptor beta chain sequence. What it binds is not known. The CDR3 is 15 amino acids. The junction had 4 bases not matched to a gene; V was cut back by 1 base and J by 4 bases. CDR1 and CDR2 from the germline V gene are MNHEY and SVGAGI. The source of the sample is a study of cytomegalovirus exposure and HLA in healthy donors. Study results and caveats: An analysis done earlier found most TCR beta V segments productive about 87% or about 30% of the time.

The PCR was carried out with 60 Vbeta primers and 13 Jbeta primers. Only in-frame clones appear in the TCRdb table, and some are missing; sequencing was by immunoSEQ multiplex PCR. Seen here are about 140,000 clones, over 70% observed once, and the top ten hold approximately 5.1%. The J gene is TRBJ1-2, the V gene TRBV6-5, with 9 bases lining up with TRBD1. The receptor was derived from a male donor in good health and CMV-seronegative. Sequenced input: PBMCs. The CDR3 sequence: CASSYLTGGGYGYTF. DNA of the CDR3: TGTGCCAGCAGTTACTTAACAGGGGGCGGCTATGGCTACACCTTC.